This T cell receptor beta chain emerged from a study of cytomegalovirus exposure and HLA in healthy donors. Profiling relied on immunoSEQ multiplex PCR, and the TCRdb table lists in-frame clones only, not all of them. This sample has under 200,000 clones, with under 90% found just once. Trimming pared 2 bases from V and 0 bases from J, leaving 10 bases between. The CDR3 spans 15 residues. Germline CDR1 SGHTA, CDR2 FQGNSA. V is TRBV7-2 and J is TRBJ2-5; possibly TRBD2 for D (6 bases). This TCR was sampled from a woman younger than 35 in good health and CMV-seropositive. The material sequenced was PBMCs. The CDR3 region is CASSLWGGHQETQYF. CDR3 nucleotides: TGTGCCAGCAGCTTATGGGGAGGACACCAAGAGACCCAGTACTTC.